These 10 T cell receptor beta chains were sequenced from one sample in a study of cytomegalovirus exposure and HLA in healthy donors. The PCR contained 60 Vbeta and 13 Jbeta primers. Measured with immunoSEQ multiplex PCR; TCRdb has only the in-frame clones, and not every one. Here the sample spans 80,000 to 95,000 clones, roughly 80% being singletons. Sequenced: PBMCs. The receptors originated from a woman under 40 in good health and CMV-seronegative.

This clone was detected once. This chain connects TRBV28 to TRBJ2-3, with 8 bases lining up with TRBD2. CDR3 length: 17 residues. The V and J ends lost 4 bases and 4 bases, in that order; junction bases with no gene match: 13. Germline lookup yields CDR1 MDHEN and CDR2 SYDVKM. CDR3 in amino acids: CASSYPSTNGRADTQYF. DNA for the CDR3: TGTGCCAGCAGTTACCCGTCGACTAACGGGAGGGCAGATACGCAGTATTTT.

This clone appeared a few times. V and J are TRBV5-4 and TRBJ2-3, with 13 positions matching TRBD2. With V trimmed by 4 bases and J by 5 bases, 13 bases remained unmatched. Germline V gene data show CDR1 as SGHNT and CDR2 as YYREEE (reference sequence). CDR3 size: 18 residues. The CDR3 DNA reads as TGTGCCAGCAGCCCGGCTGGCGGACTAGCGGGAGCGGGAGATACGCAGTATTTT. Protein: CASSPAGGLAGAGDTQYF.

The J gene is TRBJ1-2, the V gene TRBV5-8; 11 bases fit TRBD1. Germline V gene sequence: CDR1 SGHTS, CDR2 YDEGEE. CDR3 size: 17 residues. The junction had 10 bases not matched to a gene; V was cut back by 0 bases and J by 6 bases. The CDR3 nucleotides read TGTGCCAGCAGCTTGGCCCAAGGACAGGGGGCGCATAATGGCTACACCTTC. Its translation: CASSLAQGQGAHNGYTF.

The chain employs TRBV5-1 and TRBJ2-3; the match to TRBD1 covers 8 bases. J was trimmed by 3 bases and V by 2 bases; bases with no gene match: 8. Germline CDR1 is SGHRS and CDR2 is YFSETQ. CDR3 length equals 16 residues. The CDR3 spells CASSFVTGAPTDTQYF. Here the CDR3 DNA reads TGCGCCAGCAGCTTTGTGACAGGGGCGCCGACAGATACGCAGTATTTT.

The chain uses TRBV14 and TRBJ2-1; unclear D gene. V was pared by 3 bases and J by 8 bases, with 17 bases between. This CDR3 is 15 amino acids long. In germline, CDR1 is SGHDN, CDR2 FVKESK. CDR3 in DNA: TGTGCCAGCAGCCACCTCGGGTGGGTAAGTGATGAGCAGTTCTTC. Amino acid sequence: CASSHLGWVSDEQFF. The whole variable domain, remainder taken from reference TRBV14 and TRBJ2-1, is EAGVTQFPSHSVIEKGQTVTLRCDPISGHDNLYWYRRVMGKEIKFLLHFVKESKQDESGMPNNRFLAERTGGTYSTLKVQPAELEDSGVYFCASSHLGWVSDEQFFGPGTRLTVL.

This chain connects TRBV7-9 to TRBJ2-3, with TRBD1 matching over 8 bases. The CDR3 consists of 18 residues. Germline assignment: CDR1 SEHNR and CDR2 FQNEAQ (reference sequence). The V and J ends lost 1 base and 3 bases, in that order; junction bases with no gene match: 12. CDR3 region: CASSLGVRGQGATDTQYF. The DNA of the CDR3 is TGTGCCAGCAGCTTAGGGGTCCGAGGACAGGGAGCGACAGATACGCAGTATTTT.

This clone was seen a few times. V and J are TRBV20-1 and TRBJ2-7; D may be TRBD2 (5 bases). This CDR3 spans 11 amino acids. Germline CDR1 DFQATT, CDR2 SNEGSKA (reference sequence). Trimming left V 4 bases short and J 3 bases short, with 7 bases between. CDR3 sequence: CSANRDYEQYF. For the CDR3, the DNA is TGCAGTGCTAACCGGGACTACGAGCAGTACTTC.

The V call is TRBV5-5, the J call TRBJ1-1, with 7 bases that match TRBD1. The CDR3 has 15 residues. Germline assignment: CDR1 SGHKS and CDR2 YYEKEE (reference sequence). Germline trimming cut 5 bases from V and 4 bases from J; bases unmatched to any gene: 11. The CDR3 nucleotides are TGTGCCAGCAGGCGCCCCGGGACAGAGGCCACTGAAGCTTTCTTT. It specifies CASRRPGTEATEAFF.

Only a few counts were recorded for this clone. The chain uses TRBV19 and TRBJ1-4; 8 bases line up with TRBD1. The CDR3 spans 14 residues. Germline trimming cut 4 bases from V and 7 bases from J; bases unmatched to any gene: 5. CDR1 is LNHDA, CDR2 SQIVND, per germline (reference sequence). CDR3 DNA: TGTGCCAGTAGTAGGACAGGGCCACGTGAAAAACTGTTTTTT. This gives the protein CASSRTGPREKLFF.

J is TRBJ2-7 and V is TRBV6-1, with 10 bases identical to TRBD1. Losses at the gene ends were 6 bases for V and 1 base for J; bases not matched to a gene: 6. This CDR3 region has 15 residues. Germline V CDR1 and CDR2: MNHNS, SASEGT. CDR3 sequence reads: CASRNGQGGSYEQYF. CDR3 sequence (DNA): TGTGCCAGCAGAAACGGACAGGGGGGGTCCTACGAGCAGTACTTC.